This T cell receptor beta chain was identified during a study of TIL therapy for anti-PD-1-resistant metastatic lung cancer. The wider study: Patients had a median age of around 54 years (range roughly 38-85). Tumors carried a median 1.5 non-synonymous mutations per megabase. General study points: Patients were highly selected, enriched for treatment-naive, never-smoker and oncogene-addicted cases.

Comments on this clone: As yet, its antigen is unknown.

This CDR3 has 17 residues. Germline V lookup: CDR1 SGHRS, CDR2 YFSETQ. V was shortened by 2 bases and J by 1 base, with 16 bases between the two germline ends. Time point of the sample: pre-treatment sample, taken before nivolumab and TIL therapy. The tumor samples were excised metastases, mostly pleural nodules or supraclavicular lymph nodes. The libraries were made with immunoSEQ v3. The data were produced by immunoSEQ multiplex PCR, yet TCRdb's version contains in-frame clones alone and is incomplete. In the table there are approximately 87,000 clones, around 71% of which are singletons. This sample comprised tumor tissue, obtained at baseline. The V and J genes are TRBV5-1 and TRBJ1-5, with D perhaps matching TRBD1 (6 bases). This TCR was recovered from a person aged 25-80 years with non-small cell lung cancer. This CDR3 reads CASSLGGPQGSNQPQHF. In nucleotides, the CDR3 is TGCGCCAGCAGCTTAGGGGGGCCCCAGGGGAGCAATCAGCCCCAGCATTTT.